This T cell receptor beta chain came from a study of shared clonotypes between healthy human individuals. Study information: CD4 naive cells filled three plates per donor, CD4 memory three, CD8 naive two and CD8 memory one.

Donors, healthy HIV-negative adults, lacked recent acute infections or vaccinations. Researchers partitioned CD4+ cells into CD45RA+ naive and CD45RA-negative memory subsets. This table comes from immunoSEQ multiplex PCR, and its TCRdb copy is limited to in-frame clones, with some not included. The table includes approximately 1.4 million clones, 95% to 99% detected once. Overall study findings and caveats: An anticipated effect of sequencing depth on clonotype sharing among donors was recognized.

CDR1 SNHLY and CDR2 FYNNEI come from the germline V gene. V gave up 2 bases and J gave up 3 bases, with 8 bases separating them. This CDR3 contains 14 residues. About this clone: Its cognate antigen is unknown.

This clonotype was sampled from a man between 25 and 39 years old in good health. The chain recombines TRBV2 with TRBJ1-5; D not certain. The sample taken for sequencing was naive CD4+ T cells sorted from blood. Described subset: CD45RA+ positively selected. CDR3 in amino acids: CASSEKGLNQPQHF. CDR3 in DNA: TGTGCCAGCAGTGAAAAGGGTCTCAATCAGCCCCAGCATTTT. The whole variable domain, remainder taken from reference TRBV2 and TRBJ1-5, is EPEVTQTPSHQVTQMGQEVILRCVPISNHLYFYWYRQILGQKVEFLVSFYNNEISEKSEIFDDQFSVERPDGSNFTLKIRSTKLEDSAMYFCASSEKGLNQPQHFGDGTRLSIL.